The clone carrying this TCR beta chain was seen more than once but under ten times. The antigen remains unidentified. cDNA prepared by RNA extraction and subsequent reverse transcription served as the template for sequencing. Clones were read by immunoSEQ multiplex PCR, and TCRdb kept only the in-frame ones, dropping some. The table includes more than 100,000 clones, around 50% detected once. V shed 0 bases, J shed 6 bases, and the junction held 3 bases outside the gene matches. The CDR3 has 15 amino acids. Germline CDR1 LNHNV, CDR2 YYDKDF (reference sequence). This sample is part of a study of CD8+ T cells in alopecia areata. Study-level information: Twice a day, 5 to 10 mg of oral tofacitinib was administered to treated patients.

General study points: Lesional scalp, especially alopecia totalis/universalis, showed higher clonality than normal scalp.

The genes are TRBV15 and TRBJ2-4; the match to TRBD2 covers 9 bases. The material was CD4+ T cells sorted from blood, obtained at week 0. The receptor's source is a human donor with alopecia areata. The CDR3 DNA reads TGTGCCACCAGCAGAGAGCGGGGGGGCACAAACATTCAGTACTTC. This codes for CATSRERGGTNIQYF.